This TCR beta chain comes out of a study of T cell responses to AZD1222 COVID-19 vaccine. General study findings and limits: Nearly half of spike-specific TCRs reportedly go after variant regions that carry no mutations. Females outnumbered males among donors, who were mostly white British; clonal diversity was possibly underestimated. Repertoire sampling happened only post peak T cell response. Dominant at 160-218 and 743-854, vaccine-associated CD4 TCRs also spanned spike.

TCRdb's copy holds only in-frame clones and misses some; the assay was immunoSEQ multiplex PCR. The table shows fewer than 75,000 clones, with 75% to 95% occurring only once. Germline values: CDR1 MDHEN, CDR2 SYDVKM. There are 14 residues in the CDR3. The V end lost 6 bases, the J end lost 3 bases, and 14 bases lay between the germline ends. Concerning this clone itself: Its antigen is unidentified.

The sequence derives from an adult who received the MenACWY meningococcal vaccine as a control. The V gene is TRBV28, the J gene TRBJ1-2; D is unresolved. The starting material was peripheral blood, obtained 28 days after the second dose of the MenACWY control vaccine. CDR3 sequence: CASSRPGVDYGYTF. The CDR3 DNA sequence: TGTGCCAGCAGCCGCCCCGGGGTTGACTATGGCTACACCTTC.